One and the same sample provided the 6 T cell receptor beta chains below, sequenced in a study of T-cell reconstitution after alpha-beta-depleted transplantation in children. Unique molecular identifiers tagged the TCRbeta library. From the PCR reads, TCRdb called clonotypes with MiXCR, one entry per CDR3 protein. This sample has about 980,000 distinct CDR3 sequences; roughly 29% occur once, and the top ten carry about 28%. The starting material was PBMCs, mostly from graft donor cells, obtained 360 days after TCRalphabeta/CD19-depleted stem cell transplant. These receptors all come from a boy under three years old who had a stem cell transplant for SCID, so the T cells may come from the graft donor.

In this sample, this clonotype turned up once. The V call is TRBV2, the J call TRBJ2-1; D is uncertain. The V end lost 6 bases, the J end lost 10 bases, and 13 bases lay between the germline ends. The CDR3 is 12 amino acids. Germline CDR1 reads SNHLY; CDR2 reads FYNNEI. The CDR3 is CASSMAVPEQFF. The CDR3 bases are TGTGCCAGCAGCATGGCAGTTCCCGAGCAGTTCTTC.

Many counts were recorded for this clonotype. The chain has TRBV7-9 and TRBJ2-7; no clear D. This CDR3 has 13 amino acids. Germline loops: CDR1 SEHNR, CDR2 FQNEAQ (reference sequence). V lost 1 base to trimming and J lost 3 bases, with 7 bases between them. The CDR3 region is CASSLDWSYEQYF. For the CDR3, the DNA is TGTGCCAGCAGCTTAGACTGGAGCTACGAGCAGTACTTC. Combining the CDR3 with reference TRBV7-9 and TRBJ2-7 gives the whole variable domain DTGVSQNPRHKITKRGQNVTFRCDPISEHNRLYWYRQTLGQGPEFLTYFQNEAQLEKSRLLSDRFSAERPKGSFSTLEIQRTEQGDSAMYLCASSLDWSYEQYFGPGTRLTVT.

The chain couples TRBV6-5 to TRBJ1-1; unclear D gene. The germline V gene encodes CDR1 MNHEY and CDR2 SVGAGI. CDR3 length equals 16 residues. Trimming stripped 0 bases from V and 0 bases from J, with 11 bases between. The CDR3 sequence: CASSYSIGPMNTEAFF. The CDR3 DNA sequence: TGTGCCAGCAGTTACTCGATTGGGCCCATGAACACTGAAGCTTTCTTT.

The gene calls are TRBV6-5 and TRBJ1-1, with a possible D match to TRBD1 (6 bases). CDR3 length: 18 residues. From germline, CDR1 is MNHEY and CDR2 SVGAGI. V was cut by 4 bases and J by 2 bases, with 23 bases left in between. The CDR3 sequence: CASSFLPGHSSGNTEAFF. CDR3 nucleotides: TGTGCCAGCAGTTTCCTTCCGGGACATTCTTCGGGCAACACTGAAGCTTTCTTT.

This chain connects TRBV5-5 to TRBJ2-7, with D unresolved. V lost 1 base, J lost 0 bases, and 14 bases lay in between. There are 16 residues in the CDR3. Germline values: CDR1 SGHKS, CDR2 YYEKEE (reference sequence). The CDR3 DNA reads TGTGCCAGCAGCTTGATGGCAGCGCTGAGCTCCTACGAGCAGTACTTC. It specifies CASSLMAALSSYEQYF. The full variable domain, its missing parts supplied by reference TRBV5-5 and TRBJ2-7, is DAGVTQSPTHLIKTRGQQVTLRCSPISGHKSVSWYQQVLGQGPQFIFQYYEKEERGRGNFPDRFSARQFPNYSSELNVNALLLGDSALYLCASSLMAALSSYEQYFGPGTRLTVT.

CDR3 amino acids: CASSRSGVGEETQYF. Here the CDR3 DNA reads TGTGCCAGCAGTCGAAGTGGCGTCGGGGAAGAGACCCAGTACTTC. The gene calls are TRBV12-3 or TRBV12-4 and TRBJ2-5, with D perhaps TRBD2 (5 bases). The V end lost 5 bases, the J end lost 3 bases, and 16 bases lay between the germline ends. There are 15 residues in the CDR3.